This T cell receptor beta chain was identified during a study of blood T cell repertoires in COVID-19. The CDR3 length is 14 residues. Germline lookup yields CDR1 MDHEN and CDR2 SYDVKM. The ends were cut back, 2 bases at V and 4 bases at J, with 9 bases in the middle. Produced via immunoSEQ multiplex PCR; TCRdb's table is partial and in-frame only. The repertoire includes roughly 240,000 clones, over 80% of them detected once, and just over 2.5% sits in the top ten. The material sequenced was PBMCs or T cells enriched from blood (not recorded which). The clonotype comes from a woman aged 30 to 39 with acute COVID-19. The genes are TRBV28 and TRBJ1-5; D might be TRBD1 (5 bases). CDR3 protein: CASSLRGGNQPQHF. The CDR3 nucleotides are TGTGCCAGCAGTTTACGGGGGGGAAATCAGCCCCAGCATTTT.